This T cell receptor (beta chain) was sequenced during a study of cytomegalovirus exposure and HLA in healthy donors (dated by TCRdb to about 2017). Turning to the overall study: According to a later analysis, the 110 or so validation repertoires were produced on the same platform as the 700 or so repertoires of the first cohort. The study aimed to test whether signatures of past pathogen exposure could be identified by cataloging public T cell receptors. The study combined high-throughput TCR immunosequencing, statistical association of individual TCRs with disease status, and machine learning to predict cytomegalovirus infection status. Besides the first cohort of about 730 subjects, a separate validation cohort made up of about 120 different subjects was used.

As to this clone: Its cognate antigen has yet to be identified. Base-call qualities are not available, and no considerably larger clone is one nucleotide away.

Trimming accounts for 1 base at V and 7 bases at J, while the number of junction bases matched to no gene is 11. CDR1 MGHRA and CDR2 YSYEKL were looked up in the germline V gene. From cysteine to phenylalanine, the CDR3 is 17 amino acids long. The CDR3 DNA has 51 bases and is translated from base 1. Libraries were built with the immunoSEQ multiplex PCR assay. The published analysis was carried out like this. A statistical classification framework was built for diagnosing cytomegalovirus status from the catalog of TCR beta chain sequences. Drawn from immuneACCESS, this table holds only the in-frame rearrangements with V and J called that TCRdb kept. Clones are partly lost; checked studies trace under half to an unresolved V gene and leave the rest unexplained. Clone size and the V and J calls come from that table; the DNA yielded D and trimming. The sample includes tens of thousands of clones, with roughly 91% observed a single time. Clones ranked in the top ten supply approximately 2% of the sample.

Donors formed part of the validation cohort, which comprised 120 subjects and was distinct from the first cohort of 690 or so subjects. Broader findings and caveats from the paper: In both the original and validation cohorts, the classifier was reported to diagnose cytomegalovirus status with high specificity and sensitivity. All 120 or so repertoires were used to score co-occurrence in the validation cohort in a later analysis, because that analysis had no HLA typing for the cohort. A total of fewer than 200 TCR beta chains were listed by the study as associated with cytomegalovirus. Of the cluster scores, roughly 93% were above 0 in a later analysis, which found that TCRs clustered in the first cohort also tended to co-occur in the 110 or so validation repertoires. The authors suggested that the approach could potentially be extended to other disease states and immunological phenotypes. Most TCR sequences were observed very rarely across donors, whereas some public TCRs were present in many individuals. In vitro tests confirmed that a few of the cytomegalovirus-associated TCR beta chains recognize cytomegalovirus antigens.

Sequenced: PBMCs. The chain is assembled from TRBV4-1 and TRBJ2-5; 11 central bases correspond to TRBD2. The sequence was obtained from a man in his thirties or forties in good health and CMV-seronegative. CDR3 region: CASSQVDSGGARGTQYF. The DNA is TGCGCCAGCAGCCAAGTCGATAGCGGGGGGGCTCGTGGGACCCAGTACTTC.